The 8 T cell receptor beta chains below were found in one sample sequenced in a study of graft-versus-host responses after intestinal transplantation. No antigen has been assigned to these receptors. Using immunoSEQ multiplex PCR, the repertoire was profiled, and TCRdb retains in-frame clones only, with some absent. This sample has 40,000 or so clones, with over 90% found just once. The specimen comprised unstimulated CD8+ T cells sorted from spleen or lymph node cells, sampled before transplant. These TCRs come from a human donor who was the organ donor for an intestinal transplant.

The J gene is TRBJ2-7, the V gene TRBV27; no definite D call. From germline, CDR1 is MNHEY and CDR2 SMNVEV (reference sequence). The CDR3 is 12 residues long. The V and J ends lost 2 bases and 5 bases respectively, with 7 bases between them. CDR3 residues: CASSLAPHEQYF. The CDR3 DNA reads as TGTGCCAGCAGTTTAGCCCCCCACGAGCAGTACTTC.

This chain links TRBV9 with TRBJ1-5; no definite D call. The germline V gene encodes CDR1 SGDLS and CDR2 YYNGEE. V was cut by 7 bases and J by 5 bases, with 10 bases left in between. This CDR3 has 12 residues. The chain's CDR3 is CASGDRDQPQHF. CDR3 nucleotide sequence: TGTGCCAGCGGGGATCGGGATCAGCCCCAGCATTTT.

The chain joins TRBV29-1 to TRBJ1-1, with D tentatively TRBD1 (5 bases). Between the trimmed V and J ends, which lost 4 bases and 7 bases, there was a span of 13 bases. The CDR3 loop spans 12 amino acids. CDR1 and CDR2 from the germline V gene are SQVTM and ANQGSEA. CDR3 sequence reads: CSVGRVGDEAFF. CDR3 nucleotide sequence: TGCAGCGTTGGCAGGGTAGGGGATGAAGCTTTCTTT.

The chain carries TRBV19 and TRBJ2-5; 9 bases fit TRBD1. Gene TRBJ2-7 matches the end of the DNA better, so the J call may be wrong. Germline-derived CDR1 and CDR2 are LNHDA and SQIVND (reference sequence). The CDR3 contains 15 residues. The CDR3 sequence: CASTAGTGMFYEQYF. Written as DNA, the CDR3 is TGTGCCAGTACCGCCGGGACAGGGATGTTCTACGAGCAGTACTTC.

J is TRBJ2-1 and V is TRBV27, with TRBD1 matching 11 bases. Germline V gene sequence: CDR1 MNHEY, CDR2 SMNVEV (reference sequence). The CDR3 has 16 amino acids. V shed 6 bases and J 7 bases; nucleotides not matched to a gene: 11. CDR3 sequence: CASRQTPGQGGNEQFF. CDR3 DNA: TGTGCCAGCAGACAGACACCGGGACAGGGGGGTAATGAGCAGTTCTTC.

This clone was observed a few times. J is TRBJ1-2 and V is TRBV28; perhaps TRBD1 as D (6 bases). Trimming took off 5 bases at V and 8 bases at J, with 15 bases between the two ends. The CDR3 runs to 13 residues. CDR1 is MDHEN, CDR2 SYDVKM, per germline. The CDR3 protein is CASSPMGRGGYTF. The DNA for the CDR3 is TGTGCCAGCAGTCCCATGGGGAGGGGGGGCTACACCTTC.

V is TRBV27 and J is TRBJ2-7, with D perhaps matching TRBD2 (5 bases). Trimming stripped 5 bases from V and 5 bases from J, with 19 bases between. In germline, CDR1 is MNHEY, CDR2 SMNVEV (reference sequence). CDR3 length equals 15 residues. CDR3 in DNA: TGTGCCAGCAGTATTGGGTTGGGGAGTCGGGACGAGCAGTACTTC. It is translated as CASSIGLGSRDEQYF.

This chain uses TRBV6-5 with TRBJ2-7; D gene unclear. The CDR3 extends over 12 amino acids. Trimming stripped 4 bases from V and 0 bases from J, with 4 bases between. Looked up from germline, CDR1 is MNHEY and CDR2 is SVGAGI. This chain's CDR3 is CASSWDSYEQYF. The CDR3 bases are TGTGCCAGCAGTTGGGACTCCTACGAGCAGTACTTC.